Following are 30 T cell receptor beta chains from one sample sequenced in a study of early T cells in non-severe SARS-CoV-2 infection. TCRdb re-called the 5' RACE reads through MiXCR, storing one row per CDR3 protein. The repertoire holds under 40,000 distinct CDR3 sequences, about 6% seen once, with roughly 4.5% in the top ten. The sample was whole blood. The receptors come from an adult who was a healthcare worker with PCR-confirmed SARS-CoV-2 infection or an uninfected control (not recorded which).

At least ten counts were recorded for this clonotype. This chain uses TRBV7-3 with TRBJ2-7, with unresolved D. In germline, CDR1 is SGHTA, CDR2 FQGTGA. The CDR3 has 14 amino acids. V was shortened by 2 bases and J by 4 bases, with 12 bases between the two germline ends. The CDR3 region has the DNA TGTGCCAGCAGCTTAGGATCTGGGGATTACGAGCAGTACTTC. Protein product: CASSLGSGDYEQYF.

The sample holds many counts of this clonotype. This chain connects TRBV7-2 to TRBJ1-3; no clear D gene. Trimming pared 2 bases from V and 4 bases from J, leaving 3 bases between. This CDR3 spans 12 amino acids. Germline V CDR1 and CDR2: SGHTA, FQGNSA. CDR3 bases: TGTGCCAGCAGCTTACACGGAAACACCATATATTTT. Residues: CASSLHGNTIYF. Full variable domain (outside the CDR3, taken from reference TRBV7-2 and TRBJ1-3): GAGVSQSPSNKVTEKGKDVELRCDPISGHTALYWYRQSLGQGLEFLIYFQGNSAPDKSGLPSDRFSAERTGGSVSTLTIQRTQQEDSAVYLCASSLHGNTIYFGEGSWLTVV.

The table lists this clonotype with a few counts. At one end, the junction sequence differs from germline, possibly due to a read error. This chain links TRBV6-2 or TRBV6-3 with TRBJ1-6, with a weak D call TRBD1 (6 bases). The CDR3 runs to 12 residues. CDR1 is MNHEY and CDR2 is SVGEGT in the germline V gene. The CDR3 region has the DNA TGTGCCAGCGGGCAGGGGAATTCATCCCTCCACTTT. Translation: CASGQGNSSLHF.

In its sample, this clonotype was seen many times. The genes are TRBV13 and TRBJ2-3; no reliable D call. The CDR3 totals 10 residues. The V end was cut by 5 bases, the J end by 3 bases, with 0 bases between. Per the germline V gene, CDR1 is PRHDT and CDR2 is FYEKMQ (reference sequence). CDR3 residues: CASSTDTQYF. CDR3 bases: TGTGCCAGCAGCACAGATACGCAGTATTTT.

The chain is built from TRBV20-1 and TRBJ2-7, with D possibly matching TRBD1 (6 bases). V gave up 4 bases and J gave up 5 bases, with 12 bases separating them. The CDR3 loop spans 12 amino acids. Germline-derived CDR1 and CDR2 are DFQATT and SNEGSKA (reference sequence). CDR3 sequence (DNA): TGCAGTGCTACCACAGGGCTCGACGAGCAGTACTTC. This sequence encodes CSATTGLDEQYF.

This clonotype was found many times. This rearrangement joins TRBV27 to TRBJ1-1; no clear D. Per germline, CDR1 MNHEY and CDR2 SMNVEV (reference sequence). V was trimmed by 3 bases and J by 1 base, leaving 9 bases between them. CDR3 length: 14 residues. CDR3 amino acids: CASSFRSRNTEAFF. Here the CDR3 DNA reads TGTGCCAGCAGTTTCAGGTCACGGAACACTGAAGCTTTCTTT.

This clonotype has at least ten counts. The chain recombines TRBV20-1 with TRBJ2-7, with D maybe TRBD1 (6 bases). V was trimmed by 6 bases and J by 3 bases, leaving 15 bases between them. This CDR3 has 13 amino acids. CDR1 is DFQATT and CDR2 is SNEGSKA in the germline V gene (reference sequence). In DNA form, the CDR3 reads TGCAGTGCCACACCGGGACACGGCTACGAGCAGTACTTC. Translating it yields CSATPGHGYEQYF.

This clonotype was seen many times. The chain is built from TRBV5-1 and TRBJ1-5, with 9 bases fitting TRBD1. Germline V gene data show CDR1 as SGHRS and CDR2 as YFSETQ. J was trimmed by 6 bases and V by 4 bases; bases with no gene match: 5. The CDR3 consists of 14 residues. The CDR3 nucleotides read TGCGCCAGCAGCCCCGGGACAGGGCGTCAGCCCCAGCATTTT. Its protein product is CASSPGTGRQPQHF.

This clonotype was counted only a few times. This CDR3 is CAISARTTHTGELFF. CDR3 DNA: TGTGCCATCAGTGCCCGGACTACCCACACCGGGGAGCTGTTTTTT. The chain is built from TRBV10-3 and TRBJ2-2, with D perhaps matching TRBD2 (6 bases). Trimming left V 4 bases short and J 3 bases short, with 12 bases between. The CDR3 length is 15 residues. CDR1 is ENHRY, CDR2 SYGVKD, per germline.

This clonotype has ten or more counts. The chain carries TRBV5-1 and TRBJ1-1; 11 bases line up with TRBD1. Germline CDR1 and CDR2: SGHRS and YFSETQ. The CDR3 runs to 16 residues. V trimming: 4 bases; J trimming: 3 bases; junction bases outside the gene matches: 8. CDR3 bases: TGCGCCAGCAGCCCTTGGACAGGGGGCGAGGACACTGAAGCTTTCTTT. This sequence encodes CASSPWTGGEDTEAFF.

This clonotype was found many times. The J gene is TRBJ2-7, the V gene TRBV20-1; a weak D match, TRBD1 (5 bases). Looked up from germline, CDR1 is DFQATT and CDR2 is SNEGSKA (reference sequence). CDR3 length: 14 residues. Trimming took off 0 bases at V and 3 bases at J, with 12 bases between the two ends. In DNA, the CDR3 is TGCAGTGCTAGAGAGGGGCTGTGGAACTACGAGCAGTACTTC. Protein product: CSAREGLWNYEQYF.

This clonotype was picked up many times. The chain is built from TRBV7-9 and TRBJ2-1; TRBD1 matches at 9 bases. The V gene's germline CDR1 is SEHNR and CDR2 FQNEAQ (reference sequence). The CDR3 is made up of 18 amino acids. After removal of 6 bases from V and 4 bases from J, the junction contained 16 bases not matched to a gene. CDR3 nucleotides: TGTGCCAGCAGGCAGAGGGACGCCGGGACAGGGAGTTACAATGAGCAGTTCTTC. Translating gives CASRQRDAGTGSYNEQFF.

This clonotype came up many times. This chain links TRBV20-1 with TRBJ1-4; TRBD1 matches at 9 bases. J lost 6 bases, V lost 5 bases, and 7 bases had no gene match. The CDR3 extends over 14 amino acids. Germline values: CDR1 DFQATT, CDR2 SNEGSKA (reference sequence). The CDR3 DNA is TGCAGTGCTCCGAAGGGGACAGGGTATGAAAAACTGTTTTTT. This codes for CSAPKGTGYEKLFF.

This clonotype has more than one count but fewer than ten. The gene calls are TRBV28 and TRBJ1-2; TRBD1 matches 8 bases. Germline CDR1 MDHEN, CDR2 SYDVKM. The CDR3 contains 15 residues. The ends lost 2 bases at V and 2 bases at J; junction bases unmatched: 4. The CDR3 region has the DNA TGTGCCAGCAGTTTAGCGGACAGGGTAAACTATGGCTACACCTTC. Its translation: CASSLADRVNYGYTF.

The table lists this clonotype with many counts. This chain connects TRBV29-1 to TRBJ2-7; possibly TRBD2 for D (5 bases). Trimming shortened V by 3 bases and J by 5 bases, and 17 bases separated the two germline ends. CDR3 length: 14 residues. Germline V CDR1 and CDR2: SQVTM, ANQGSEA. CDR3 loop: CSVEIGRGVHEQYF. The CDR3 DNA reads TGCAGCGTTGAGATTGGGAGAGGTGTTCACGAGCAGTACTTC.

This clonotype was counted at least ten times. CDR3 region: CSVEDAGQGSDYEQYF. The CDR3, as DNA: TGCAGCGTTGAAGATGCCGGACAGGGGTCCGACTACGAGCAGTACTTC. The chain combines TRBV29-1 with TRBJ2-7; 9 bases fit TRBD1. This CDR3 region has 16 residues. With 0 bases clipped from V and 3 bases from J, the junction kept 9 bases outside the gene matches. Germline V gene sequence: CDR1 SQVTM, CDR2 ANQGSEA.

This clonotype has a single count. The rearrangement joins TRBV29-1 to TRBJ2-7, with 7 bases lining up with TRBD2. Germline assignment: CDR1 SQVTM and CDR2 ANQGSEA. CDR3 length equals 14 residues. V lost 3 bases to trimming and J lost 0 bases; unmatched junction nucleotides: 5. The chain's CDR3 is CSVEGGGSSYEQYF. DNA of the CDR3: TGCAGCGTTGAGGGGGGAGGGAGCTCCTACGAGCAGTACTTC.

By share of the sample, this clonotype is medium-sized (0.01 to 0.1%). The CDR3 here is CASSPTGGGGTEAFF. The CDR3 DNA follows: TGTGCCAGCAGCCCAACGGGCGGGGGAGGCACTGAAGCTTTCTTT. V usage is TRBV7-3 and J usage is TRBJ1-1, with TRBD1 as a possible D gene (5 bases). Trimming left V 5 bases short and J 4 bases short, with 17 bases between. The CDR3 sequence is 15 residues long. Germline lookup yields CDR1 SGHTA and CDR2 FQGTGA.

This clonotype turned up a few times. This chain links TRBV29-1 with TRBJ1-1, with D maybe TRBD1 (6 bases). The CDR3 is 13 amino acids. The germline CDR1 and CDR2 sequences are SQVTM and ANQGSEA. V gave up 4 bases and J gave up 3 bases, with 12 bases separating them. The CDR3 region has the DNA TGCAGCGTTGGTTCGGGGGCGGACACTGAAGCTTTCTTT. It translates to CSVGSGADTEAFF.

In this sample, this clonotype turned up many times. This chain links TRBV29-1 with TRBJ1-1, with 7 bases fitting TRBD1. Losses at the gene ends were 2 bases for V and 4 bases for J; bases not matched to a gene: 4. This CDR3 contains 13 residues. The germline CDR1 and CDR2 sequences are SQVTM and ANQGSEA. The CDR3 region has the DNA TGCAGCGTTGAACTGAACAGGGGCACTGAAGCTTTCTTT. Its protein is CSVELNRGTEAFF.

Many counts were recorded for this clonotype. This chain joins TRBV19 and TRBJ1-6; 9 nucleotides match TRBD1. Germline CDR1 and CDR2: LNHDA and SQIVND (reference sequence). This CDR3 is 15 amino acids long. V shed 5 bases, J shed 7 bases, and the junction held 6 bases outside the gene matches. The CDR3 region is CASSLRTGVNSPLHF. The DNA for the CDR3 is TGTGCCAGTAGTCTTAGGACAGGGGTGAATTCACCCCTCCACTTT.

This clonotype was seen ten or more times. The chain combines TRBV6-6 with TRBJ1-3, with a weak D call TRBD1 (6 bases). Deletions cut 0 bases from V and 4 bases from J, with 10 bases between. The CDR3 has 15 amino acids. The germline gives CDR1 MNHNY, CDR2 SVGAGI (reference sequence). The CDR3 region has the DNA TGTGCCAGCAGTTACTCAACAGGGTTAGGAAACACCATATATTTT. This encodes CASSYSTGLGNTIYF.

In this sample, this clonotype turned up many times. DNA of the CDR3: TGCAGTGCTAGAGGTTGGGCGCCCGAGCAGTACTTC. Translation: CSARGWAPEQYF. The gene calls are TRBV20-1 and TRBJ2-7; unclear D gene. The CDR3 totals 12 residues. CDR1 is DFQATT, CDR2 SNEGSKA, per germline (reference sequence). V lost 1 base, J lost 6 bases, and 10 bases lay in between.

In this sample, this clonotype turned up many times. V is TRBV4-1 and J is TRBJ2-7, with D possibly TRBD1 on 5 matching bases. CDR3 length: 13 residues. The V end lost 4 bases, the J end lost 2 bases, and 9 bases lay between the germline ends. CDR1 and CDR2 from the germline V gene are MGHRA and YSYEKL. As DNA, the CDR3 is TGCGCCAGCAGCCCGGACATACCCTACGAGCAGTACTTC. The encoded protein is CASSPDIPYEQYF.

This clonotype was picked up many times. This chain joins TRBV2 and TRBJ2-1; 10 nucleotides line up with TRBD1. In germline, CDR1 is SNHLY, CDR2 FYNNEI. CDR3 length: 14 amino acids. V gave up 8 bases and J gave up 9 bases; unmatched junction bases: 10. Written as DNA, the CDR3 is TGTGCCAGCGACCGGGACAGGGGCGTCGGTGAGCAGTTCTTC. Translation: CASDRDRGVGEQFF.

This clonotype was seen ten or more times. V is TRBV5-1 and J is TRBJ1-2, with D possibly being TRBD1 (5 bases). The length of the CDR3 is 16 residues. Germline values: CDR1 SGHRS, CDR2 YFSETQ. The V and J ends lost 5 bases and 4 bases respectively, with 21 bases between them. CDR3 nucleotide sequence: TGCGCCAGCAGTGACGGGACTGCATCTAATGTCTATGGCTACACCTTC. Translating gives CASSDGTASNVYGYTF.

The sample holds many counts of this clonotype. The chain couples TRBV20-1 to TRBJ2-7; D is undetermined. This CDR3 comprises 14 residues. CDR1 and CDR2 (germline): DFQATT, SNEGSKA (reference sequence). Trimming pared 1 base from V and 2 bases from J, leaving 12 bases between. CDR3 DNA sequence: TGCAGTGCTAGAGTGGAGTTTCCCACCTACGAGCAGTACTTC. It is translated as CSARVEFPTYEQYF.

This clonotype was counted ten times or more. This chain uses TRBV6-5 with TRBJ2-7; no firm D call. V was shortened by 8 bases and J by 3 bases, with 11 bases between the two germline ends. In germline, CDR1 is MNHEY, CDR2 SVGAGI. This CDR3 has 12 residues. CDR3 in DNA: TGTGCCAGCGGATCGCGATACTACGAGCAGTACTTC. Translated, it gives CASGSRYYEQYF.

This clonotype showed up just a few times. CDR3 bases: TGTGCCAGCAGCCAAACAGGAAAATTAGCTAACTATGGCTACACCTTC. This gives the protein CASSQTGKLANYGYTF. The V call is TRBV21-1, the J call TRBJ1-2; TRBD1, as called in the table, went unchecked against the DNA. TRBV21-1 is recorded as a pseudogene. CDR3 length equals 16 residues.

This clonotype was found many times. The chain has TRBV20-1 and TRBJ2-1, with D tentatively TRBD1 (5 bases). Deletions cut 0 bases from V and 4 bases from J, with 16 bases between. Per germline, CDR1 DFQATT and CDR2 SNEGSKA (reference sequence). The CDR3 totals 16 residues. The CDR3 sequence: CSARDYARVGYNEQFF. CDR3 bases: TGCAGTGCTAGAGATTATGCCAGGGTAGGGTACAATGAGCAGTTCTTC.